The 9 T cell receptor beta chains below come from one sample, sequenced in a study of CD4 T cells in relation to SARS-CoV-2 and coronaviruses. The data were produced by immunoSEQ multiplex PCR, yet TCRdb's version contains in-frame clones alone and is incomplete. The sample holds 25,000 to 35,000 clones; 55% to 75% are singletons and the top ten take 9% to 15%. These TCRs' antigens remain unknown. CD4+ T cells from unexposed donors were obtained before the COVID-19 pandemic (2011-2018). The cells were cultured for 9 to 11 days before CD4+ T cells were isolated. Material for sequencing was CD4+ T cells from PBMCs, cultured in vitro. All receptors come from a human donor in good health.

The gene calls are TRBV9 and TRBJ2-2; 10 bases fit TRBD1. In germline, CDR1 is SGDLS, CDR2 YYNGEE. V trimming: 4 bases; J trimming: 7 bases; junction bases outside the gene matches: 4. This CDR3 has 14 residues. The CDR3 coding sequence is TGTGCCAGCAGCTCGGGACAGGGGATCGGGGAGCTGTTTTTT. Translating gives CASSSGQGIGELFF.

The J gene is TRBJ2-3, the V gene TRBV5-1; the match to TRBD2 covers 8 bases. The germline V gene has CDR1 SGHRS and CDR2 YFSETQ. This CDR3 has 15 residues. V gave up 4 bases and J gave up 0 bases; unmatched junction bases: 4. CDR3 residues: CASSISGDSTDTQYF. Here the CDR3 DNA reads TGCGCCAGCAGCATTAGCGGGGATAGCACAGATACGCAGTATTTT.

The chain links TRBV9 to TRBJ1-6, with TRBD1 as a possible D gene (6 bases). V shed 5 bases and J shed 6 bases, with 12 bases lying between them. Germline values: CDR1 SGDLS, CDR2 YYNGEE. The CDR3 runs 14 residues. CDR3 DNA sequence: TGTGCCAGCAGGCCGGGACATTCTAATTCACCCCTCCACTTT. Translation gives CASRPGHSNSPLHF.

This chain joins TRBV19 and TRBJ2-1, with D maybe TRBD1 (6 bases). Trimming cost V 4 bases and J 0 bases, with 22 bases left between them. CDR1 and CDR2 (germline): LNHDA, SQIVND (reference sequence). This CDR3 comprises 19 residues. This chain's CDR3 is CASSTSRGTTLSSYNEQFF. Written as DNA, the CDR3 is TGTGCCAGTAGTACCTCTAGGGGGACAACTTTAAGCTCCTACAATGAGCAGTTCTTC.

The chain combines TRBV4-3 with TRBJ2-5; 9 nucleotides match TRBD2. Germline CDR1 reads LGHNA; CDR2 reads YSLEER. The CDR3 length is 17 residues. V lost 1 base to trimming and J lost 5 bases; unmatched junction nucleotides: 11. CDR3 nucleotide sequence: TGCGCCAGCAGCCAAGGCTTGACGGCGGGGGGGCCGGAGACCCAGTACTTC. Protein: CASSQGLTAGGPETQYF.

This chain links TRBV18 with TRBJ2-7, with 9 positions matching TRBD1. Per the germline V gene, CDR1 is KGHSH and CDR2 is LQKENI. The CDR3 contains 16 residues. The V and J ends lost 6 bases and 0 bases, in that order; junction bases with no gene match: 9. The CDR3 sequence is CASSLTGTGTSYEQYF. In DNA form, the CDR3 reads TGTGCCAGCTCCCTCACCGGGACAGGGACCTCCTACGAGCAGTACTTC.

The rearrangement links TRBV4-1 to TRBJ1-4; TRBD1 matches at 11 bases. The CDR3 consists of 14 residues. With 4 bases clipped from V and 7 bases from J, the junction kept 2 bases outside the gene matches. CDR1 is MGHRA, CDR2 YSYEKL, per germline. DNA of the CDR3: TGCGCCAGCAGCCTTGGGACAGGGGGTGAAAAACTGTTTTTT. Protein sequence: CASSLGTGGEKLFF.

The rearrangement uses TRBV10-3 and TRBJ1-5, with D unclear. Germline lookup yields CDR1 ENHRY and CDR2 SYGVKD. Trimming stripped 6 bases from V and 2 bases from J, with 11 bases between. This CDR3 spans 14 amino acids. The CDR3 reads CAIRADWGNQPQHF. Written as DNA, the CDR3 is TGTGCCATCAGGGCCGATTGGGGCAATCAGCCCCAGCATTTT.

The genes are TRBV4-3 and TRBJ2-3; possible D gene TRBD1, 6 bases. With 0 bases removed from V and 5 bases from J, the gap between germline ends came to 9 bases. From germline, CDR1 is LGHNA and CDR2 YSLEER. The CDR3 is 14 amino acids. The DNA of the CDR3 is TGCGCCAGCAGCCAAGAAGGCAGGGGAGATACGCAGTATTTT. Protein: CASSQEGRGDTQYF.